These T cell receptor beta chains were read from a single sample in a study of CD8 T cells in ankylosing spondylitis. TCRdb reprocessed the 5' RACE reads via MiXCR and lists one record per CDR3 protein. Of 200,000 to 300,000 distinct CDR3 sequences in the sample, about 10% were seen once. Sequencing input: blood, either unsorted or a sorted T cell fraction (not recorded which). These receptors were taken from a male donor with ankylosing spondylitis or in good health (not recorded which). CDR3s include the opening cysteine and the closing phenylalanine or tryptophan. D genes are given only for firm matches. Size tells how often a clone was seen (once, few, many) or the class of an expanded clone, and some rows leave it out.

J gene	V gene	clone size	D gene	CDR3 protein	CDR3 DNA
TRBJ1-1	TRBV12-5	many	NA	CASGWGRGEAFF	TGTGCTAGTGGTTGGGGGCGGGGGGAAGCTTTCTTT
TRBJ2-1	TRBV10-3	many	NA	CAISESEKAQFF	TGTGCCATCAGTGAGTCTGAGAAGGCGCAGTTCTTC
TRBJ2-1	TRBV12-3/TRBV12-4	many	NA	CASTHSTRDEQFF	TGTGCCAGCACCCATTCGACTCGCGATGAGCAGTTCTTC
TRBJ2-2	TRBV2	NA	TRBD2	CASSAARGPSGSLGTGELFF	TGTGCCAGCAGTGCGGCCAGGGGGCCTAGCGGGAGCCTGGGGACCGGGGAGCTGTTTTTT
TRBJ2-2	TRBV30	NA	TRBD1	CASRTGFTGELFF	TGTGCCTCACGGACAGGGTTCACCGGGGAGCTGTTTTTT
TRBJ2-2	TRBV7-2	many	NA	CASSLGRQRTGELFF	TGTGCCAGCAGCTTAGGCAGACAAAGGACCGGGGAGCTGTTTTTT
TRBJ2-3	TRBV6-2/TRBV6-3	few	NA	CASRSSGTDTQYF	TGTGCCAGCAGGTCTAGCGGCACAGATACGCAGTATTTT
TRBJ2-7	TRBV12-3/TRBV12-4	many	TRBD2	CASSLASGFSEQYF	TGTGCCAGCAGTTTAGCTAGCGGGTTCTCCGAGCAGTACTTC
TRBJ2-3	TRBV20-1	many	TRBD2	CSADRTSRTDTQYF	TGCAGTGCCGATCGGACTAGTAGGACAGATACGCAGTATTTT
TRBJ2-1	TRBV7-9	many	NA	CASSPRYENEQFF	TGTGCCAGCAGCCCCCGGTACGAAAATGAGCAGTTCTTC
TRBJ1-5	TRBV7-9	many	TRBD1	CASSGGTEGSNQPQHF	TGTGCCAGCAGCGGAGGGACAGAAGGGAGCAATCAGCCCCAGCATTTT
TRBJ1-1	TRBV14	many	TRBD1	CASSPMDRATEAFF	TGTGCCAGCAGCCCCATGGACAGGGCGACTGAAGCTTTCTTT
TRBJ2-5	TRBV20-1	NA	NA	CSARDHLLDSRETQYF	TGCAGTGCTAGAGATCATCTCCTGGACTCCCGCGAGACCCAGTACTTC
TRBJ1-5	TRBV20-1	many	NA	CSAKTHRGNQPQHF	TGCAGTGCTAAGACCCACAGGGGCAATCAGCCCCAGCATTTT